The entry that follows covers one TCR beta chain sequence. The sample contains more than one DNA sequence encoding this CDR3. Looked up from germline, CDR1 is SGHAT and CDR2 is FQNNGV. The V gene end was trimmed by 3 bases and the J gene end by 3 bases; junction bases not matched to a gene: 3. The CDR3 spans 14 residues. The sample is drawn from a study of blood T cell repertoires in COVID-19. Per the original methods: Estimated nucleated cell counts came from reference gene primer amplification. TCRdb's table, derived via immunoSEQ multiplex PCR, lists solely in-frame clones and lacks some. The V and J calls and clone size were taken over from that table, and D and trimming were inferred from the DNA. Among under 550,000 clones listed, about 90% were seen once.

The material sequenced was peripheral blood. The chain joins TRBV11-2 to TRBJ2-7, with 9 bases that match TRBD1. The sequence was obtained from a young man with COVID-19, enrolled during active disease. The CDR3 sequence: CASSLGQGFYEQYF. As DNA, the CDR3 is TGTGCCAGCAGCTTGGGACAGGGATTCTACGAGCAGTACTTC. The full variable domain, with the rest looked up from reference TRBV11-2 and TRBJ2-7, is EAGVAQSPRYKIIEKRQSVAFWCNPISGHATLYWYQQILGQGPKLLIQFQNNGVVDDSQLPKDRFSAERLKGVDSTLKIQPAKLEDSAVYLCASSLGQGFYEQYFGPGTRLTVT.